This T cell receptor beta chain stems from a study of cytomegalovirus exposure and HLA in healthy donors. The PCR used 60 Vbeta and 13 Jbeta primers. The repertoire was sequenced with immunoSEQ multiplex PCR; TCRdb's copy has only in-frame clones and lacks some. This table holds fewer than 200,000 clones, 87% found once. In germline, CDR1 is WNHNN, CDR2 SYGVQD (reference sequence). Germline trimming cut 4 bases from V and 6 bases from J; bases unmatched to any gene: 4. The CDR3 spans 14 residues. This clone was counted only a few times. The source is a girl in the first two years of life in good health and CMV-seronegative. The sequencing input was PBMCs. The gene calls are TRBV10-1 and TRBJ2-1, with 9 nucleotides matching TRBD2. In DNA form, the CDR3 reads TGCGCCAGCAGTGTCACTAGCGGGCTCAATGAGCAGTTCTTC. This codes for CASSVTSGLNEQFF.